These 30 T cell receptor beta chains were sequenced from one sample in a study of blood T cells in healthy people across ages. Using a J-beta primer mix together with a sample-barcoded 5' primer, a second PCR was run for about 7 to 12 cycles. TCRdb analysed the 5' RACE reads with MiXCR anew, one entry per CDR3 protein. The sample includes roughly 800,000 distinct CDR3 sequences, around a quarter seen only once; the top ten take under 4.5%. These same data were also listed under a study on T cells of mothers and their children.

The sample comprised blood. Receptor source: a boy younger than 18 in good health.

The chain links TRBV25-1 to TRBJ1-1; D is undetermined. This CDR3 region has 14 residues. Germline V gives CDR1 MGHDK, CDR2 SYGVNS. The germline V and J ends were trimmed by 2 bases and 7 bases, with 14 bases remaining between them. The CDR3 DNA reads TGTGCCAGCAGTGAAGTGGAAGGATGGGGTGAAGCTTTCTTT. Protein sequence: CASSEVEGWGEAFF.

V and J are TRBV27 and TRBJ2-3; possibly TRBD2 for D (6 bases). Trimming pared 3 bases from V and 0 bases from J, leaving 16 bases between. Germline V gene data show CDR1 as MNHEY and CDR2 as SMNVEV (reference sequence). The CDR3 has 17 amino acids. CDR3 loop: CASSFGRTTFSTDTQYF. CDR3 DNA sequence: TGTGCCAGCAGTTTCGGCCGGACTACCTTTAGCACAGATACGCAGTATTTT.

This clonotype was seen just once. The chain has TRBV3-1 and TRBJ2-5, with TRBD2 identical over 11 bases. The tail of the sequence fits TRBJ2-1 better, so the J call may be wrong. The CDR3 contains 15 residues. Germline V gene sequence: CDR1 LGHDT, CDR2 YNNKEL (reference sequence). CDR3 DNA: TGTGCCAGCAGCCATAGCGGGAGGGCCGTCAATGAGCAGTTCTTC. Its protein product is CASSHSGRAVNEQFF.

Ten or more counts support this clonotype. This chain links TRBV20-1 with TRBJ2-1; 8 bases map to TRBD2. Germline loops: CDR1 DFQATT, CDR2 SNEGSKA (reference sequence). The CDR3 is 13 amino acids. V trimming: 4 bases; J trimming: 5 bases; junction bases outside the gene matches: 4. Written as DNA, the CDR3 is TGCAGTGCTAAACTAGCGGAGCACAATGAGCAGTTCTTC. As protein: CSAKLAEHNEQFF.

The chain joins TRBV20-1 to TRBJ2-3; 7 nucleotides line up with TRBD1. Germline assignment: CDR1 DFQATT and CDR2 SNEGSKA (reference sequence). V trimming: 0 bases; J trimming: 0 bases; junction bases outside the gene matches: 9. CDR3 size: 17 residues. CDR3 DNA sequence: TGCAGTGCTAGAGATCGGCGGACAGGCCCTAGCACAGATACGCAGTATTTT. Amino acid sequence: CSARDRRTGPSTDTQYF.

This clonotype was seen a few times. The chain uses TRBV29-1 and TRBJ2-5; 8 bases line up with TRBD1. The germline gives CDR1 SQVTM, CDR2 ANQGSEA. The V and J ends lost 6 bases and 4 bases, in that order; junction bases with no gene match: 10. The CDR3 is 14 amino acids. The CDR3, as DNA: TGCAGCGTCGAGCCCAGGGGGCCGGGAGAGACCCAGTACTTC. Its protein is CSVEPRGPGETQYF.

This clonotype was recorded many times. The CDR3 DNA reads as TGTGCCAGCAGTTCGAGGCAGAACACTGAAGCTTTCTTT. This sequence encodes CASSSRQNTEAFF. The chain employs TRBV7-3 and TRBJ1-1; D is unresolved. Looked up from germline, CDR1 is SGHTA and CDR2 is FQGTGA. The CDR3 spans 13 residues. V was cut by 6 bases and J by 1 base, with 9 bases left in between. The variable domain in full, with the rest retrieved from reference TRBV7-3 and TRBJ1-1, is GAGVSQTPSNKVTEKGKYVELRCDPISGHTALYWYRQSLGQGPEFLIYFQGTGAADDSGLPNDRFFAVRPEGSVSTLKIQRTERGDSAVYLCASSSRQNTEAFFGQGTRLTVV.

The gene calls are TRBV5-1 and TRBJ2-1, with 14 bases that match TRBD2. The germline V gene has CDR1 SGHRS and CDR2 YFSETQ. V lost 7 bases, J lost 10 bases, and 7 bases stayed unmatched. The CDR3 totals 14 residues. In DNA form, the CDR3 reads TGCGCCAGCTTGGGGACTAGCGGGAGTACCGAGCAGTTCTTC. Its protein is CASLGTSGSTEQFF.

This clonotype has only a few counts. An end of the junction differs from the germline gene, which may be a read error. CDR3 region: CASSLRDGTGDF. CDR3 DNA: TGTGCCAGCAGCTTACGTGACGGGACCGGAGATTTC. The rearrangement joins TRBV7-9 to TRBJ2-5; D possibly uses TRBD1 or TRBD2 (5 bases each). CDR3 size: 12 residues. Germline V CDR1 and CDR2: SEHNR, FQNEAQ (reference sequence).

The V gene is TRBV29-1, the J gene TRBJ2-5; a possible D gene is TRBD2 (7 bases). This CDR3 region has 14 residues. Trimming removed 6 bases at V and 3 bases at J, with 17 bases between. From germline, CDR1 is SQVTM and CDR2 ANQGSEA. Here the CDR3 reads CSVAGGGREETQYF. In nucleotides, the CDR3 is TGCAGCGTCGCTGGGGGGGGGCGGGAAGAGACCCAGTACTTC. Together with reference TRBV29-1 and TRBJ2-5, the CDR3 gives the full variable domain: SAVISQKPSRDICQRGTSLTIQCQVDSQVTMMFWYRQQPGQSLTLIATANQGSEATYESGFVIDKFPISRPNLTFSTLTVSNMSPEDSSIYLCSVAGGGREETQYFGPGTRLLVL.

This clonotype was detected only a few times. The junction and the germline gene differ at one end; a read error may be behind it. V gene TRBV7-2 combines with J gene TRBJ2-4; TRBD2 might be the D (6 bases). Germline V lookup: CDR1 SGHTA, CDR2 FQGNSA. This CDR3 has 16 residues. The DNA for the CDR3 is TGTGCCAGCAGCTTATGGGGAGGAGGTGGCAAAAACATTCAGTGCTTC. It encodes CASSLWGGGGKNIQCF.

This clonotype came up a few times. The rearrangement uses TRBV30 and TRBJ2-2; tentatively, D is TRBD2 (6 bases). The CDR3 is made up of 13 amino acids. Germline values: CDR1 GTSNPN, CDR2 SVGIG (reference sequence). Trimming took 0 bases from V and 5 from J, leaving 7 bases between them. CDR3 DNA sequence: TGTGCCTGGAGTGTAGGAGGGACCGGGGAGCTGTTTTTT. The encoded protein is CAWSVGGTGELFF.

This clonotype was counted only a few times. An end of the junction does not agree with germline; a read error may underlie this. The rearrangement links TRBV7-7 to TRBJ2-5; 9 nucleotides match TRBD2. The length of the CDR3 is 19 residues. Per the germline V gene, CDR1 is SSHAT and CDR2 is FNYEAQ (reference sequence). The CDR3 here is CASSLGLAGPAGLQETQYF. CDR3 nucleotide sequence: TGTGCTAGCAGCTTAGGTCTAGCGGGGCCCGCCGGGCTACAAGAGACCCAGTACTTC.

The chain joins TRBV29-1 to TRBJ1-2; tentative D call: TRBD1 (6 bases). The V and J ends lost 3 bases and 4 bases respectively, with 12 bases between them. Germline loops: CDR1 SQVTM, CDR2 ANQGSEA. The CDR3 length is 13 residues. In DNA, the CDR3 is TGCAGCGTTGATACAGGGAATAGCTATGGCTACACCTTC. It yields the protein CSVDTGNSYGYTF.

This clonotype was counted a few times. This CDR3 reads CASSLAPSRVGELFF. CDR3 sequence (DNA): TGTGCCAGCAGCTTAGCACCTAGCAGAGTCGGGGAGCTGTTTTTT. The chain uses TRBV7-2 and TRBJ2-2, with D possibly TRBD2 on 5 matching bases. The CDR3 length is 15 residues. Germline CDR1 reads SGHTA; CDR2 reads FQGNSA. Trimming took off 0 bases at V and 7 bases at J, with 12 bases between the two ends.

Remarks on this clonotype: Compared with germline, one end of the junction differs, possibly owing to a read error. The J gene is TRBJ1-2, the V gene TRBV5-1, with D maybe TRBD1 (5 bases). CDR1 and CDR2 from the germline V gene are SGHRS and YFSETQ. This CDR3 spans 16 amino acids. The CDR3 DNA is TGCGCCAGCAGCCCAATGCAAGGGGAGGCTAACTATGGCTACCCCTTC. Translated, it gives CASSPMQGEANYGYPF.

V gene TRBV7-9 combines with J gene TRBJ2-1, with D maybe TRBD2 (6 bases). V was clipped by 5 bases and J by 0 bases, with 14 bases between them. The V gene's germline CDR1 is SEHNR and CDR2 FQNEAQ (reference sequence). The CDR3 totals 16 residues. The CDR3 DNA reads as TGTGCCAGCAGCCTTATAGCGGTTGGCTCCTACAATGAGCAGTTCTTC. Translation gives CASSLIAVGSYNEQFF.

This clonotype was found many times. The chain has TRBV28 and TRBJ1-2; 7 nucleotides match TRBD1. The CDR3 is 15 residues long. Trimming at V came to 1 base and at J to 6 bases, leaving 8 bases not matched to a gene. The germline gives CDR1 MDHEN, CDR2 SYDVKM. In DNA form, the CDR3 reads TGTGCCAGCAGTTTATACCACAGGGGACAGAATGGCTACACCTTC. Amino acid sequence: CASSLYHRGQNGYTF.

This clonotype occurred a few times. The chain is built from TRBV29-1 and TRBJ2-4; D not certain. This CDR3 contains 15 residues. V lost 4 bases, J lost 8 bases, and 21 bases lay in between. Germline V lookup: CDR1 SQVTM, CDR2 ANQGSEA. In nucleotides, the CDR3 is TGCAGCGTTGGGGTAGGAAAGGGCCTCACGCACATTCAGTACTTC. Translation gives CSVGVGKGLTHIQYF.

This clonotype occurred a few times. The chain has TRBV28 and TRBJ1-5; TRBD1 matches 9 bases. Germline V gene data show CDR1 as MDHEN and CDR2 as SYDVKM. This CDR3 comprises 16 residues. V was pared by 8 bases and J by 4 bases, with 12 bases of the junction left unmatched. CDR3 sequence: CASQEQGAVGNQPQHF. CDR3 in DNA: TGTGCCAGCCAGGAACAGGGGGCGGTGGGGAATCAGCCCCAGCATTTT.

This clonotype has more than one count but fewer than ten. The chain links TRBV29-1 to TRBJ2-5; tentatively, D is TRBD1 (5 bases). The CDR3 runs to 14 residues. With 3 bases removed from V and 2 bases from J, the gap between germline ends came to 13 bases. The germline CDR1 and CDR2 sequences are SQVTM and ANQGSEA. Written as DNA, the CDR3 is TGCAGCGTTGAGTACGCTAGACAGCAAGAGACCCAGTACTTC. It encodes CSVEYARQQETQYF.

Points on this clonotype: This sequence may be a read error, since a much larger clone differs from it by one base. V gene TRBV5-1 combines with J gene TRBJ1-3; the D gene is possibly TRBD1 (5 bases). V dropped 3 bases and J dropped 0 bases, with 16 bases sitting between them. Germline loops: CDR1 SGHRS, CDR2 YFSETQ. This CDR3 is 17 amino acids long. The CDR3 here is CASSSSTTASSGNTIYF. CDR3 coding DNA: TGCGCCAGCAGCTCTTCTACGACAGCCTCCTCTGGAAACACCATATATTTT.

This clonotype was found a few times. CDR3: CASSLSWDIRNSPLHF. The CDR3 DNA follows: TGTGCCAGCAGTTTAAGTTGGGACATTAGGAATTCACCCCTCCACTTT. The gene calls are TRBV12-3 or TRBV12-4 and TRBJ1-6; a possible D gene is TRBD1 (6 bases). Trimming pared 2 bases from V and 7 bases from J, leaving 15 bases between. This CDR3 spans 16 amino acids.

The rearrangement links TRBV6-5 to TRBJ1-2; no clear D gene. The germline V gene has CDR1 MNHEY and CDR2 SVGAGI. The CDR3 totals 15 residues. Between the trimmed V and J ends, which lost 0 bases and 6 bases, there was a span of 14 bases. DNA for the CDR3: TGTGCCAGCAGTTACTCGAGTTATCGGCCGGATGGCTACACCTTC. Its protein is CASSYSSYRPDGYTF.

This clonotype was seen a few times. The chain recombines TRBV28 with TRBJ2-5, with D uncertain. Trimming stripped 2 bases from V and 1 base from J, with 14 bases between. CDR1 is MDHEN, CDR2 SYDVKM, per germline. The CDR3 has 16 amino acids. The CDR3: CASSLDSRPFQETQYF. CDR3 nucleotides: TGTGCCAGCAGTTTAGATTCTAGACCGTTCCAAGAGACCCAGTACTTC.

This clonotype showed up just a few times. V and J are TRBV5-1 and TRBJ2-1; D not certain. Germline-derived CDR1 and CDR2 are SGHRS and YFSETQ. V lost 0 bases and J lost 3, with 19 bases in between. The CDR3 is 18 amino acids. Here the CDR3 reads CASSLAPALWTNYNEQFF. The CDR3 bases are TGCGCCAGCAGCTTGGCTCCCGCTCTGTGGACCAACTACAATGAGCAGTTCTTC.

The chain employs TRBV12-3 or TRBV12-4 and TRBJ2-7; 13 nucleotides agree with TRBD2. This CDR3 is built from 15 residues. J was trimmed by 7 bases and V by 4 bases; bases with no gene match: 7. The CDR3 is CASSSGLAGEDEQYF. Written as DNA, the CDR3 is TGTGCCAGCAGTTCCGGACTAGCGGGAGAAGATGAGCAGTACTTC.

In its sample, this clonotype was seen a few times. The V call is TRBV28, the J call TRBJ2-7; 9 nucleotides line up with TRBD2. J gave up 6 bases and V 11 bases, and 17 bases lay outside the gene matches. Germline CDR1 MDHEN, CDR2 SYDVKM. The CDR3 has 15 amino acids. DNA of the CDR3: TGTGCCGGCAATGTAGCGGGAGTACTTTCCCGCGAGCAGTACTTC. Its protein product is CAGNVAGVLSREQYF.

This clonotype was seen a handful of times. This chain links TRBV10-3 with TRBJ2-1; no firm D call. Trimming stripped 6 bases from V and 0 bases from J, with 6 bases between. The CDR3 spans 13 residues. Germline V CDR1 and CDR2: ENHRY, SYGVKD. The CDR3 loop reads CAISQGSYNEQFF. CDR3 sequence (DNA): TGTGCCATCAGCCAAGGCTCCTACAATGAGCAGTTCTTC.

This clonotype was seen ten or more times. The chain has TRBV5-1 and TRBJ1-2; D perhaps matches TRBD1 (5 bases). The CDR3 is 13 amino acids. The V gene's germline CDR1 is SGHRS and CDR2 YFSETQ. The V and J ends lost 0 bases and 8 bases respectively, with 11 bases between them. In DNA, the CDR3 is TGCGCCAGCAGCTTGGGGGCCGAGGGGGGCTACACCTTC. This gives the protein CASSLGAEGGYTF.